The clone carrying this T cell receptor (beta chain) was picked up a small number of times. The source of the sample is a study of T cell changes during pregnancy in multiple sclerosis. TCRdb's table, derived via immunoSEQ multiplex PCR, lists solely in-frame clones and lacks some. The repertoire holds some 90,000 clones, with 90% to 95% as singletons. This CDR3 is 13 amino acids long. V lost 4 bases, J lost 7 bases, and 1 base stayed unmatched. Germline values: CDR1 LNHDA, CDR2 SQIVND (reference sequence). This TCR derives from a female donor in good health, enrolled as a control in a pregnancy study. This chain links TRBV19 with TRBJ1-4; 9 positions agree with TRBD1. The sample consisted of peripheral blood, taken after pregnancy. The CDR3 protein is CASSRDRVEKLFF. CDR3 in DNA: TGTGCCAGTAGTAGGGACAGGGTTGAAAAACTGTTTTTT.